This TCR beta chain comes out of a study of OX40 agonist ivuxolimab in advanced cancers. On the study more broadly: Administration of intravenous ivuxolimab to patients occurred every 2 weeks at 0.01 to 10 mg/kg. Prior checkpoint blockade (anti-PD-1, anti-PD-L1 or anti-CTLA-4) was permitted; 40% had it. Partial responses occurred in three patients (one hepatocellular carcinoma, two cutaneous melanoma).

Trimming cost V 4 bases and J 8 bases, with 13 bases left between them. Germline V CDR1 and CDR2: MDHEN, SYDVKM. This CDR3 has 13 amino acids. Produced via immunoSEQ multiplex PCR; TCRdb's table is partial and in-frame only. This sample has about 50,000 clones, with more than 70% found just once. The chain combines TRBV28 with TRBJ2-3; D perhaps matches TRBD1 (7 bases). The specimen was CD4+ or CD8+ T cells sorted from blood, collected in a trial of the OX40 agonist ivuxolimab. The source is an adult with an advanced solid tumor such as melanoma, head and neck, liver or kidney cancer. The CDR3 DNA is TGTGCCAGCAGTTCGTACAGGGGACTTACGCAGTATTTT. Translation gives CASSSYRGLTQYF.